What follows are 24 T cell receptor beta chains derived from one specimen sequenced in a study of blood T cell repertoires in COVID-19 (dated by TCRdb to 2020 to 2021). Receptors were amplified or captured by the immunoSEQ multiplex PCR assay. TCRdb carries this immuneACCESS record with in-frame sequences only. Its versions omit some clonotypes, under half of them owing to an unresolved V gene in the studies checked, with the rest unexplained. The sample includes about 400,000 clones, with about 87% observed a single time. The ten top clones hold roughly 9.4% of the sample. The sample taken for sequencing was PBMCs or T cells enriched from blood (not recorded which). Receptor source: a woman in her forties or fifties who had recovered from COVID-19.

V usage is TRBV10-3 and J usage is TRBJ2-7, with 7 bases fitting TRBD1. In germline, CDR1 is ENHRY, CDR2 SYGVKD. This CDR3 is 12 amino acids long. The V gene end was trimmed by 3 bases and the J gene end by 6 bases; junction bases not matched to a gene: 2. CDR3 sequence reads: CAISDRGFEQYF. CDR3 sequence (DNA): TGTGCCATCAGTGACAGGGGGTTCGAGCAGTACTTC.

The chain is built from TRBV5-1 and TRBJ2-1, with 7 bases lining up with TRBD1. The CDR3 consists of 17 residues. Germline V CDR1 and CDR2: SGHRS, YFSETQ. Germline trimming cut 1 base from V and 0 bases from J; bases unmatched to any gene: 7. CDR3 DNA sequence: TGCGCCAGCAGCTTGCAGCCAGGGGGTACCTCCTACAATGAGCAGTTCTTC. Encoded protein: CASSLQPGGTSYNEQFF.

This clone was detected only a few times. The rearrangement links TRBV5-3 to TRBJ1-5, with D perhaps TRBD1 (6 bases). Being an ORF, TRBV5-3 has a function that is uncertain. CDR3 length: 18 residues. The V end was cut by 0 bases, the J end by 2 bases, with 18 bases between. CDR3 loop: CARSLVGTTLSGNQPQHF. CDR3 sequence (DNA): TGTGCCAGAAGCTTGGTGGGGACAACCCTTTCGGGCAATCAGCCCCAGCATTTT.

The chain has TRBV7-9 and TRBJ2-7; 8 bases align to TRBD1. V lost 4 bases to trimming and J lost 4 bases; unmatched junction nucleotides: 15. CDR1 SEHNR and CDR2 FQNEAQ come from the germline V gene (reference sequence). The CDR3 consists of 17 residues. CDR3 DNA: TGTGCCAGCAGCTCAACCAATTCTATGGACAGGGTATACGAGCAGTACTTC. It codes for CASSSTNSMDRVYEQYF.

The rearrangement links TRBV4-1 to TRBJ1-1, with no clear D. The CDR3 covers 15 residues. CDR1 and CDR2 from the germline V gene are MGHRA and YSYEKL. The V end was cut by 3 bases, the J end by 7 bases, with 18 bases between. Here the CDR3 reads CASSHYGVVEGEAFF. CDR3 bases: TGCGCCAGCAGCCACTACGGGGTTGTGGAGGGTGAAGCTTTCTTT.

This chain joins TRBV28 and TRBJ1-5; D remains ambiguous. From germline, CDR1 is MDHEN and CDR2 SYDVKM. CDR3 length: 17 amino acids. Trimming removed 3 bases at V and 2 bases at J, with 17 bases between. The CDR3 loop is CASSFPTDLYGNQPQHF. CDR3 bases: TGTGCCAGCAGTTTTCCGACGGACTTGTATGGCAATCAGCCCCAGCATTTT.

The rearrangement links TRBV6-4 to TRBJ1-6; D gene uncertain. The CDR3 has 14 amino acids. Germline values: CDR1 MRHNA, CDR2 SNTAGT. Trimming took off 2 bases at V and 8 bases at J, with 10 bases between the two ends. CDR3 loop: CASSDGAAHSPLHF. DNA of the CDR3: TGTGCCAGCAGTGACGGAGCAGCACATTCACCCCTCCACTTT.

The V call is TRBV4-3, the J call TRBJ2-3; no definite D call. The CDR3 is 15 amino acids. V was cut by 0 bases and J by 5 bases, with 12 bases left in between. CDR1 is LGHNA, CDR2 YSLEER, per germline. Here the CDR3 DNA reads TGCGCCAGCAGCCAAGATACGGCTACGGGAGATACGCAGTATTTT. Its protein is CASSQDTATGDTQYF.

The CDR3 region is CASTSGQGINYGYTF. The CDR3 nucleotides are TGTGCCAGCACCTCGGGACAGGGGATAAACTATGGCTACACCTTC. The chain employs TRBV28 and TRBJ1-2; 10 nucleotides align to TRBD1. The V and J ends lost 7 bases and 2 bases, in that order; junction bases with no gene match: 7. Germline V gene sequence: CDR1 MDHEN, CDR2 SYDVKM. The CDR3 consists of 15 residues.

The J gene is TRBJ2-3, the V gene TRBV5-1, with 7 bases that match TRBD1. CDR3 size: 15 residues. Germline CDR1 SGHRS, CDR2 YFSETQ. V trimming: 2 bases; J trimming: 2 bases; junction bases outside the gene matches: 5. CDR3 coding DNA: TGCGCCAGCAGCTTAGACAGGGTGGTCACAGATACGCAGTATTTT. Its protein product is CASSLDRVVTDTQYF.

This clone appeared once. The V call is TRBV6-6, the J call TRBJ1-2, with 7 bases fitting TRBD1. J gave up 8 bases and V 5 bases, and 20 bases lay outside the gene matches. Looked up from germline, CDR1 is MNHNY and CDR2 is SVGAGI (reference sequence). The CDR3 length is 17 residues. CDR3 amino acids: CASSQTGTATFLGGYTF. As DNA, the CDR3 is TGTGCCAGCAGTCAAACCGGGACAGCGACTTTTCTAGGGGGCTACACCTTC.

The chain has TRBV28 and TRBJ1-4, with 9 bases identical to TRBD1. Germline CDR1 MDHEN, CDR2 SYDVKM. This CDR3 has 17 amino acids. The junction had 15 bases not matched to a gene; V was cut back by 6 bases and J by 7 bases. This CDR3 reads CASSSGTGTLWSEKLFF. CDR3 DNA: TGTGCCAGCAGCTCCGGGACAGGGACCCTGTGGAGTGAAAAACTGTTTTTT.

The V and J genes are TRBV19 and TRBJ1-5; 9 nucleotides match TRBD1. CDR1 and CDR2 from the germline V gene are LNHDA and SQIVND (reference sequence). The CDR3 contains 15 residues. Losses at the gene ends were 5 bases for V and 2 bases for J; bases not matched to a gene: 4. The CDR3 DNA reads as TGTGCCAGTAGTGAGGGACAGGGCGGCAATCAGCCCCAGCATTTT. It specifies CASSEGQGGNQPQHF.

The chain has TRBV28 and TRBJ1-6; 7 bases align to TRBD1. With 6 bases clipped from V and 6 bases from J, the junction kept 5 bases outside the gene matches. The length of the CDR3 is 14 residues. Germline CDR1 MDHEN, CDR2 SYDVKM. DNA for the CDR3: TGTGCCAGCAGAGCCGGGACAGCTAATTCACCCCTCCACTTT. Residues: CASRAGTANSPLHF.

V is TRBV29-1 and J is TRBJ1-2; D ambiguous. The CDR3 totals 15 residues. Germline V CDR1 and CDR2: SQVTM, ANQGSEA. The V gene lost 6 bases and the J gene lost 4 bases, with 21 bases spanning the gap. The CDR3 region is CSVPGGPIQVYGYTF. Written as DNA, the CDR3 is TGCAGCGTCCCAGGTGGCCCAATCCAAGTCTATGGCTACACCTTC.

This chain connects TRBV2 to TRBJ2-5; D may be TRBD1 (5 bases). The CDR3 is made up of 10 amino acids. CDR1 and CDR2 from the germline V gene are SNHLY and FYNNEI. Trimming removed 5 bases from V and 10 bases from J, with 8 bases in between. CDR3 DNA: TGTGCCAGCAGTTTGACAGTCCAGTACTTC. Its translation is CASSLTVQYF.

J is TRBJ1-6 and V is TRBV7-2; the D gene is possibly TRBD1 (5 bases). V was pared by 5 bases and J by 7 bases, with 15 bases between. The CDR3 covers 15 residues. In germline, CDR1 is SGHTA, CDR2 FQGNSA. This chain's CDR3 is CASSRRGTGNSPLHF. DNA of the CDR3: TGTGCCAGCAGCCGGCGGGGGACGGGAAATTCACCCCTCCACTTT.

Only one count was recorded for this clone. V gene TRBV18 combines with J gene TRBJ1-4, with 8 positions matching TRBD1. The CDR3 runs 15 residues. Germline values: CDR1 KGHSH, CDR2 LQKENI. V lost 3 bases, J lost 7 bases, and 7 bases stayed unmatched. Written as DNA, the CDR3 is TGTGCCAGCTCACCTCAACAGGGGGAGAGTGAAAAACTGTTTTTT. Translation: CASSPQQGESEKLFF.

The gene calls are TRBV5-1 and TRBJ2-1; D possibly corresponds to TRBD1 (5 bases). V gave up 2 bases and J gave up 0 bases, with 9 bases separating them. The germline V gene encodes CDR1 SGHRS and CDR2 YFSETQ. The CDR3 runs 15 residues. CDR3 amino acids: CASSLRTSSYNEQFF. For the CDR3, the DNA is TGCGCCAGCAGCTTAAGGACAAGCTCCTACAATGAGCAGTTCTTC.

J is TRBJ1-4 and V is TRBV4-1; 8 nucleotides agree with TRBD1. The CDR3 sequence is 17 residues long. The V and J ends lost 5 bases and 8 bases, in that order; junction bases with no gene match: 16. Germline V gene sequence: CDR1 MGHRA, CDR2 YSYEKL. CDR3 loop: CASSYRQGARLGEKLFF. In nucleotides, the CDR3 is TGCGCCAGCAGCTACCGGCAGGGGGCGAGATTGGGCGAAAAACTGTTTTTT.

V and J are TRBV7-6 and TRBJ1-6; possibly TRBD1 for D (6 bases). Trimming left V 3 bases short and J 15 bases short, with 18 bases between. This CDR3 contains 14 residues. The germline CDR1 and CDR2 sequences are SGHVS and FNYEAQ. The CDR3 DNA sequence: TGTGCCAGCAGCTTGGGGAGACAGGCGGGGGGCCTCCACTTT. This translates into CASSLGRQAGGLHF.

The CDR3 sequence: CASTPDNWRSGELFF. The CDR3 nucleotides read TGTGCCAGTACCCCGGACAATTGGCGTTCCGGGGAGCTGTTTTTT. The chain is built from TRBV19 and TRBJ2-2; perhaps TRBD1 as D (5 bases). Looked up from germline, CDR1 is LNHDA and CDR2 is SQIVND (reference sequence). The CDR3 spans 15 residues. V was trimmed by 7 bases and J by 6 bases, leaving 18 bases between them. Supplemented by reference TRBV19 and TRBJ2-2, the full variable domain reads DGGITQSPKYLFRKEGQNVTLSCEQNLNHDAMYWYRQDPGQGLRLIYYSQIVNDFQKGDIAEGYSVSREKKESFPLTVTSAQKNPTAFYLCASTPDNWRSGELFFGEGSRLTVL.

There are a few counts of this clone. The rearrangement links TRBV5-4 to TRBJ2-1; 7 bases agree with TRBD2. The V gene end was trimmed by 2 bases and the J gene end by 10 bases; junction bases not matched to a gene: 6. CDR1 and CDR2 (germline): SGHNT, YYREEE (reference sequence). The CDR3 spans 13 residues. For the CDR3, the DNA is TGTGCCAGCAGCTTCGGGGGGTTTGAGGAGCAGTTCTTC. Its translation: CASSFGGFEEQFF.

This clone was seen only a few times. J is TRBJ1-3 and V is TRBV28, with D perhaps matching TRBD1 (6 bases). The CDR3 totals 16 residues. V shed 2 bases and J shed 8 bases, with 19 bases lying between them. Germline CDR1 MDHEN, CDR2 SYDVKM. CDR3: CASSLTGTVQGYTIYF. The CDR3 DNA follows: TGTGCCAGCAGTTTAACGGGGACGGTTCAGGGGTACACCATATATTTT. Full variable domain (remainder filled in from reference TRBV28 and TRBJ1-3): DVKVTQSSRYLVKRTGEKVFLECVQDMDHENMFWYRQDPGLGLRLIYFSYDVKMKEKGDIPEGYSVSREKKERFSLILESASTNQTSMYLCASSLTGTVQGYTIYFGEGSWLTVV.